These 24 T cell receptor beta chains came from one sample sequenced in a study of low-dose radiotherapy and immunotherapy resistance in tumors. TRAV- and TRBV-specific primers, spanning alpha and beta chains, primed first-strand cDNA. For amplifying TCRs, the PCR ran for around 20 cycles with Phusion, which was used together with a constant-region primer and the adapter on the V primers. TCRdb ran MiXCR on the reads and lists one entry per CDR3 protein. The top ten clones hold approximately 6.5% of a sample with 8,500 to 9,500 distinct CDR3 sequences, roughly two thirds of them seen once. The receptors come from a human donor with advanced metastatic prostate, ovarian, gallbladder or colorectal cancer (not recorded which). This table probably holds off-target reads from a library built for another chain.

This rearrangement joins TRBV12-3 or TRBV12-4 to TRBJ2-1, with TRBD2 as a possible D gene (7 bases). Trimming removed 3 bases from V and 6 bases from J, with 12 bases in between. The length of the CDR3 is 14 residues. This CDR3 reads CASSFGGGLNEQFF. Here the CDR3 DNA reads TGTGCCAGCAGTTTTGGGGGGGGCCTCAATGAGCAGTTCTTC.

The rearrangement links TRBV28 to TRBJ1-6; D remains ambiguous. Germline CDR1 is MDHEN and CDR2 is SYDVKM. This CDR3 is built from 14 residues. The germline V and J ends were trimmed by 8 bases and 5 bases, with 13 bases remaining between them. The CDR3 spells CASAFAVHNSPLHF. CDR3 sequence (DNA): TGTGCCAGCGCCTTCGCGGTTCATAATTCACCCCTCCACTTT.

This clonotype was picked up one time. This rearrangement joins TRBV2 to TRBJ1-5; D ambiguous. CDR1 and CDR2 from the germline V gene are SNHLY and FYNNEI. V was shortened by 2 bases and J by 1 base, with 3 bases between the two germline ends. The CDR3 sequence is 13 residues long. In nucleotides, the CDR3 is TGTGCCAGCAGTGAACAGAGCAATCAGCCCCAGCATTTT. This encodes CASSEQSNQPQHF.

The gene calls are TRBV2 and TRBJ1-1; D is possibly TRBD1 (5 bases). This CDR3 comprises 16 residues. V dropped 6 bases and J dropped 0 bases, with 17 bases sitting between them. Germline-derived CDR1 and CDR2 are SNHLY and FYNNEI. The CDR3 nucleotides are TGTGCCAGCAGAAATGGGGGAGGGCCACTGAACACTGAAGCTTTCTTT. Amino acids: CASRNGGGPLNTEAFF.

The sample holds a few counts of this clonotype. The rearrangement links TRBV2 to TRBJ2-7, with 8 bases aligning to TRBD2. J lost 0 bases, V lost 6 bases, and 7 bases had no gene match. This CDR3 has 15 residues. CDR1 is SNHLY, CDR2 FYNNEI, per germline. CDR3 in amino acids: CASRGLSGGSYEQYF. CDR3 DNA sequence: TGTGCCAGCAGGGGACTAAGCGGGGGCTCCTACGAGCAGTACTTC.

The V call is TRBV6-6, the J call TRBJ1-4; D remains ambiguous. The V gene lost 1 base and the J gene lost 5 bases, with 5 bases spanning the gap. The CDR3 covers 13 residues. Germline V gene sequence: CDR1 MNHNY, CDR2 SVGAGI (reference sequence). The CDR3, as DNA: TGTGCCAGCAGTTACTTGGGAAATGAAAAACTGTTTTTT. It yields the protein CASSYLGNEKLFF.

The chain couples TRBV19 to TRBJ2-1, with 7 bases fitting TRBD2. The V gene end was trimmed by 0 bases and the J gene end by 2 bases; junction bases not matched to a gene: 1. CDR3 length equals 15 residues. The germline gives CDR1 LNHDA, CDR2 SQIVND (reference sequence). The CDR3 region has the DNA TGTGCCAGTAGTATAGATGGGACTACCTACAATGAGCAGTTCTTC. Translation gives CASSIDGTTYNEQFF.

The J gene is TRBJ1-5, the V gene TRBV20-1; D is uncertain. This CDR3 contains 14 residues. V was clipped by 6 bases and J by 0 bases, with 12 bases between them. Germline CDR1 reads DFQATT; CDR2 reads SNEGSKA (reference sequence). DNA for the CDR3: TGCAGTGCAATAGACCCCCGTAGCAATCAGCCCCAGCATTTT. Residues: CSAIDPRSNQPQHF.

The chain carries TRBV4-1 and TRBJ1-4; D is possibly TRBD1 (5 bases). V was trimmed by 0 bases and J by 8 bases, leaving 16 bases between them. CDR1 is MGHRA, CDR2 YSYEKL, per germline. The CDR3 is made up of 16 amino acids. The CDR3 region is CASSQDESRVVEKLFF. The CDR3 DNA sequence: TGCGCCAGCAGCCAAGATGAGAGCAGGGTAGTCGAAAAACTGTTTTTT.

CDR3 amino acids: CASTSRGPDTQYF. CDR3 DNA: TGTGCCAGCACCTCCCGGGGGCCAGATACGCAGTATTTT. The chain employs TRBV5-4 and TRBJ2-3, with D perhaps TRBD1 or TRBD2 (6 bases each). The CDR3 is made up of 13 amino acids. CDR1 and CDR2 (germline): SGHNT, YYREEE (reference sequence). V was shortened by 6 bases and J by 4 bases, with 12 bases between the two germline ends.

Only a few counts were recorded for this clonotype. This chain links TRBV29-1 with TRBJ2-4; D may be TRBD1 (6 bases). The CDR3 contains 15 residues. Germline CDR1 reads SQVTM; CDR2 reads ANQGSEA. Trimming took 7 bases from V and 5 from J, leaving 21 bases between them. The chain's CDR3 is CSGGEGVGGQNIQYF. The CDR3 DNA is TGCAGCGGGGGCGAGGGGGTGGGTGGTCAAAACATTCAGTACTTC.

The chain joins TRBV9 to TRBJ2-1, with D possibly called TRBD1 or TRBD2 (5 bases each). The V gene lost 4 bases and the J gene lost 12 bases, with 20 bases spanning the gap. The CDR3 has 14 amino acids. Germline V CDR1 and CDR2: SGDLS, YYNGEE. The CDR3 region has the DNA TGTGCCAGCAGCCTTTCCGGGACCGCCAACGGGCAGTTCTTC. Its translation: CASSLSGTANGQFF.

This clonotype was picked up one time. The chain joins TRBV15 to TRBJ2-7; D is uncertain. Germline CDR1 and CDR2: LNHNV and YYDKDF (reference sequence). This CDR3 is 14 amino acids long. Trimming took 0 bases from V and 2 from J, leaving 8 bases between them. In nucleotides, the CDR3 is TGTGCCACCAGCAGAGATGCGGTTACCTACGAGCAGTACTTC. It translates to CATSRDAVTYEQYF.

The chain couples TRBV12-3 or TRBV12-4 to TRBJ2-3; D perhaps matches TRBD2 (5 bases). CDR3 length: 15 amino acids. V gave up 6 bases and J gave up 1 base, with 14 bases separating them. CDR3 protein: CASSRPGGRTDTQYF. CDR3 nucleotide sequence: TGTGCCAGCAGCCGCCCGGGCGGGCGCACAGATACGCAGTATTTT.

This clonotype was detected a few times. The chain links TRBV6-2 or TRBV6-3 to TRBJ1-5, with 7 bases lining up with TRBD1. The germline V gene encodes CDR1 MNHEY and CDR2 SVGEGT. The CDR3 totals 15 residues. The V and J ends lost 7 bases and 2 bases, in that order; junction bases with no gene match: 8. CDR3 in amino acids: CASTSTGTGNQPQHF. The CDR3 DNA sequence: TGTGCCAGCACATCCACCGGGACAGGCAATCAGCCCCAGCATTTT.

V and J are TRBV19 and TRBJ2-1; 10 nucleotides match TRBD1. Trimming cost V 1 base and J 7 bases; bases outside gene matches: 4. Germline-derived CDR1 and CDR2 are LNHDA and SQIVND (reference sequence). The CDR3 totals 15 residues. CDR3 in DNA: TGTGCCAGTAGTATAGCCGGGACAGGGGTGAATGAGCAGTTCTTC. It codes for CASSIAGTGVNEQFF.

V usage is TRBV11-2 and J usage is TRBJ2-7; 11 bases align to TRBD2. Germline assignment: CDR1 SGHAT and CDR2 FQNNGV. The CDR3 sequence is 16 residues long. V dropped 7 bases and J dropped 2; count of bases not matched to a gene: 10. The CDR3 DNA reads TGTGCCAGCAACCCTACAACTAGCGGGGGACCCTACGAGCAGTACTTC. This encodes CASNPTTSGGPYEQYF.

The gene calls are TRBV2 and TRBJ2-5, with 9 positions matching TRBD2. Per germline, CDR1 SNHLY and CDR2 FYNNEI. The CDR3 runs 14 residues. The trim removed 4 bases at V and 5 bases at J, leaving 5 bases unmatched. CDR3 DNA: TGTGCCAGCAGTGTGCGGGAGGGCCCCGAGACCCAGTACTTC. Protein product: CASSVREGPETQYF. Full variable domain (remainder filled in from reference TRBV2 and TRBJ2-5): EPEVTQTPSHQVTQMGQEVILRCVPISNHLYFYWYRQILGQKVEFLVSFYNNEISEKSEIFDDQFSVERPDGSNFTLKIRSTKLEDSAMYFCASSVREGPETQYFGPGTRLLVL.

This clonotype occurred a few times. The V and J genes are TRBV10-3 and TRBJ2-1; 10 bases map to TRBD1. Germline lookup yields CDR1 ENHRY and CDR2 SYGVKD. Trimming took 3 bases from V and 6 from J; bases not matched to a gene: 5. The CDR3 extends over 15 amino acids. CDR3 amino acids: CAISDSDRGVNEQFF. The DNA of the CDR3 is TGTGCCATCAGTGACTCGGACAGGGGGGTCAATGAGCAGTTCTTC.

V is TRBV7-2 and J is TRBJ2-7; TRBD1 is a possible D gene (5 bases). This CDR3 has 13 residues. Per germline, CDR1 SGHTA and CDR2 FQGNSA. Trimming pared 4 bases from V and 6 bases from J, leaving 13 bases between. Here the CDR3 reads CASSYTGLSEQYF. The CDR3 DNA follows: TGTGCCAGCAGCTACACAGGCCTAAGCGAGCAGTACTTC.

The V and J genes are TRBV5-1 and TRBJ1-1; D is unclear. The CDR3 sequence is 13 residues long. Trimming pared 1 base from V and 4 bases from J, leaving 8 bases between. Looked up from germline, CDR1 is SGHRS and CDR2 is YFSETQ. CDR3 bases: TGCGCCAGCAGCTTGCACAGCGGCACTGAAGCTTTCTTT. As protein: CASSLHSGTEAFF.

The chain recombines TRBV14 with TRBJ2-5; unclear D gene. Germline V CDR1 and CDR2: SGHDN, FVKESK. The CDR3 sequence is 14 residues long. Trimming cost V 2 bases and J 5 bases, with 12 bases left between them. CDR3 sequence reads: CASSQRYGIETQYF. CDR3 sequence (DNA): TGTGCCAGCAGCCAAAGATATGGAATTGAGACCCAGTACTTC. Combining the CDR3 with reference TRBV14 and TRBJ2-5 gives the whole variable domain EAGVTQFPSHSVIEKGQTVTLRCDPISGHDNLYWYRRVMGKEIKFLLHFVKESKQDESGMPNNRFLAERTGGTYSTLKVQPAELEDSGVYFCASSQRYGIETQYFGPGTRLLVL.

The CDR3 here is CASSFTRDRASSYNEQFF. In DNA, the CDR3 is TGTGCCAGCAGCTTCACCCGGGACAGGGCAAGCTCCTACAATGAGCAGTTCTTC. The rearrangement uses TRBV7-9 and TRBJ2-1; 9 bases are a match to TRBD1. The CDR3 covers 18 residues. Per the germline V gene, CDR1 is SEHNR and CDR2 is FQNEAQ (reference sequence). Unmatched junction bases numbered 9, after V lost 3 bases and J lost 0 bases.

V gene TRBV4-1 combines with J gene TRBJ1-4; D not certain. Germline V gene sequence: CDR1 MGHRA, CDR2 YSYEKL. The CDR3 is made up of 15 amino acids. V lost 3 bases to trimming and J lost 7 bases, with 15 bases between them. This chain's CDR3 is CASSHRALAAEKLFF. DNA of the CDR3: TGCGCCAGCAGCCACCGGGCCCTCGCGGCTGAAAAACTGTTTTTT.